Here is one TCR beta chain with its context. These data are taken from a study of monozygotic twins with inflammatory bowel disease. This CDR3 contains 15 residues. CDR1 is KGHSH and CDR2 is LQKENI in the germline V gene. TCRdb reprocessed the 5' RACE reads and keeps a single row for each CDR3 protein, giving no DNA. This sample lists about 210,000 distinct CDR3 sequences; its ten largest clones have under 8.5%. The sample consisted of blood. The rearrangement joins TRBV18 to TRBJ2-1; TCRdb gives TRBD1 as the D gene, but with no DNA this cannot be confirmed. The sequence came from a human donor with ulcerative colitis or Crohn's disease, or a healthy co-twin of an affected twin (not recorded which). The CDR3 region is CASSPQWGSGNEQFF.